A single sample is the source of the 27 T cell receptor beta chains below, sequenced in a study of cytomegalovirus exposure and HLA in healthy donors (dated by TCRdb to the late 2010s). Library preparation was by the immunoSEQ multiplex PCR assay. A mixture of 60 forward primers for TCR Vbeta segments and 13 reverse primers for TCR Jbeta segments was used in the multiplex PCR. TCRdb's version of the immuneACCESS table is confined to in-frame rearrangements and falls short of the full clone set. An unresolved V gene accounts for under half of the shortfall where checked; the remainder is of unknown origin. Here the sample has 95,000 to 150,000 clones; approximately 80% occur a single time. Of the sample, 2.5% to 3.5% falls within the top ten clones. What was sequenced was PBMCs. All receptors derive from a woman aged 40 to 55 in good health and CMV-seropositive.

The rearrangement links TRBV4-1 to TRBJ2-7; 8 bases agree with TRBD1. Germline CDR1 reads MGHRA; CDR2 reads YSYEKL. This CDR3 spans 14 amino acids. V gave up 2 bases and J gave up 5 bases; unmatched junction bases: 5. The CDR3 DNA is TGCGCCAGCAGCCAAAACAGGGGGACGGACGAGCAGTACTTC. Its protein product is CASSQNRGTDEQYF.

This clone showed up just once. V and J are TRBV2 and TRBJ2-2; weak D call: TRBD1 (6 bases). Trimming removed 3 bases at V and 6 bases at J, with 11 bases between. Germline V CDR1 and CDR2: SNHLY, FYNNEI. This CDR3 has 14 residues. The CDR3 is CASSDYRDPGELFF. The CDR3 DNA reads TGTGCCAGCAGTGACTACAGGGACCCCGGGGAGCTGTTTTTT.

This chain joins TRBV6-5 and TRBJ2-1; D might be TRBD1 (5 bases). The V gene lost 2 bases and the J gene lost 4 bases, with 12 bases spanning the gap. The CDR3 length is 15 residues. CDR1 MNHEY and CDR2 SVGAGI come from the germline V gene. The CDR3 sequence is CASSYDRQRYNEQFF. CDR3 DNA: TGTGCCAGCAGTTACGACAGACAGAGGTACAATGAGCAGTTCTTC.

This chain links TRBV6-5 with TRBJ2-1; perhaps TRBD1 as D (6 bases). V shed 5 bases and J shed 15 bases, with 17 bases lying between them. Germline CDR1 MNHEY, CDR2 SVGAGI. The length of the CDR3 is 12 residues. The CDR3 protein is CASSARGPSTFF. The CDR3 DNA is TGTGCCAGCAGTGCCAGGGGACCGAGCACGTTCTTC.

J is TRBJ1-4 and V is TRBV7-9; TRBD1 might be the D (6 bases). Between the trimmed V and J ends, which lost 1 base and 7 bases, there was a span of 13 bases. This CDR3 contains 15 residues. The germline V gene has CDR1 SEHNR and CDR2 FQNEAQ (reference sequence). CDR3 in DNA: TGTGCCAGCAGCTTAGGGGGGCAGGGCAGTGAAAAACTGTTTTTT. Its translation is CASSLGGQGSEKLFF.

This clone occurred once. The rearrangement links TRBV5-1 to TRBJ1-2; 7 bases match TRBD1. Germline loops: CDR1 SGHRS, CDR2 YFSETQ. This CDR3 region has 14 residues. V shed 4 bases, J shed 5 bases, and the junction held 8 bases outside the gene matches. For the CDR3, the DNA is TGCGCCAGCAGCGCCGGAGGGGGCTTATATGGCTACACCTTC. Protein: CASSAGGGLYGYTF.

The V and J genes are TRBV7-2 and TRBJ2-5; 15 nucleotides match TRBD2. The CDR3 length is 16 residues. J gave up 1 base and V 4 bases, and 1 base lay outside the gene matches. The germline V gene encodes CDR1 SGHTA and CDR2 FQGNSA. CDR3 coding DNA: TGTGCCAGCAGCTCGGGACTAGCGGGAGGCCAAGAGACCCAGTACTTC. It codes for CASSSGLAGGQETQYF.

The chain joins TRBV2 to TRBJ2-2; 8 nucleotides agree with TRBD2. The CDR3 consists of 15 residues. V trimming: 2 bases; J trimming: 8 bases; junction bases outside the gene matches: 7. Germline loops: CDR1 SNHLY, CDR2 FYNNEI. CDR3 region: CASSEPVAGTGELFF. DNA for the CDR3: TGTGCCAGCAGTGAACCGGTAGCGGGAACTGGGGAGCTGTTTTTT.

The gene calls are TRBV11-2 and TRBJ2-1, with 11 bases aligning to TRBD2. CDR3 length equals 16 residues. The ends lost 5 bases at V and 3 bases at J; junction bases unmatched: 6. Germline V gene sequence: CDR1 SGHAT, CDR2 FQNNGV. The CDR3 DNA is TGTGCCAGCAGCGCCCTAGCGGGAGGAGTCTACAATGAGCAGTTCTTC. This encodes CASSALAGGVYNEQFF.

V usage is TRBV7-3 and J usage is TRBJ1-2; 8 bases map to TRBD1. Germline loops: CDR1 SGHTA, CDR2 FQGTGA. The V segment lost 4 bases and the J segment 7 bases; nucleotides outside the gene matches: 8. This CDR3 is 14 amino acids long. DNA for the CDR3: TGTGCCAGCAGCTCCGGACAGGGAATAGGTGGCTACACCTTC. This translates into CASSSGQGIGGYTF.

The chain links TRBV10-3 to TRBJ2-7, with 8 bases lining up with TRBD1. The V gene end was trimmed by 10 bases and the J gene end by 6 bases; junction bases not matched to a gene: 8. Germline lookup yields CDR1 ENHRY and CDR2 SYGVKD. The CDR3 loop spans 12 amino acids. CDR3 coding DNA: TGTGCCACGGGACCGGGACAGGCCGAGCAGTACTTC. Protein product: CATGPGQAEQYF.

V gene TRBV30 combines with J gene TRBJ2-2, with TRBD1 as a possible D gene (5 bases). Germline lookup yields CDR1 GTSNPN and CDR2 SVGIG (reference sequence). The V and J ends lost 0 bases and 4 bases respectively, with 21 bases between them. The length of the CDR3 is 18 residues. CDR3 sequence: CAWSVRSQTALITGELFF. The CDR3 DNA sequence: TGTGCCTGGAGTGTTAGATCCCAGACAGCCCTAATCACCGGGGAGCTGTTTTTT.

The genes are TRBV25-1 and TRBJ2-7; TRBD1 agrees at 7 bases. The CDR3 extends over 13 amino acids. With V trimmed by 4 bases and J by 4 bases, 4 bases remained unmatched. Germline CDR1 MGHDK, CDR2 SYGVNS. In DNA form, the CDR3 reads TGTGCCAGCAGTGGAGGGGGCTTGTACGAGCAGTACTTC. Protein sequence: CASSGGGLYEQYF.

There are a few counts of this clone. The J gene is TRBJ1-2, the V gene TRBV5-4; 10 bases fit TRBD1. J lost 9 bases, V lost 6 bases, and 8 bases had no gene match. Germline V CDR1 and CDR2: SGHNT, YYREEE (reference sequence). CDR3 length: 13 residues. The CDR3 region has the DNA TGTGCCAGCACTATACCGGGACAGGGGAGCTACACCTTC. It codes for CASTIPGQGSYTF.

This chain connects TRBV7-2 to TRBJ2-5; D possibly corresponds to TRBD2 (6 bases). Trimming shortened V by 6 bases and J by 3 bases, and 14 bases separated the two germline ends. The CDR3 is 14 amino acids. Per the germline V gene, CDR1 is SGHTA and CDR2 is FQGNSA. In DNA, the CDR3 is TGTGCCAGCAGACGGGACTGGTCAGAAGAGACCCAGTACTTC. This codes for CASRRDWSEETQYF.

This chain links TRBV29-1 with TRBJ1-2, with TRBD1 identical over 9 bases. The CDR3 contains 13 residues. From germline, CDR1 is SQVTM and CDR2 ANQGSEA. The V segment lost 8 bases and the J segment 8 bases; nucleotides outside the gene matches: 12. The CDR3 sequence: CSSNRGRGEGYTF. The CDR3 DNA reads TGCAGCTCAAACAGGGGGCGAGGTGAAGGCTACACCTTC.

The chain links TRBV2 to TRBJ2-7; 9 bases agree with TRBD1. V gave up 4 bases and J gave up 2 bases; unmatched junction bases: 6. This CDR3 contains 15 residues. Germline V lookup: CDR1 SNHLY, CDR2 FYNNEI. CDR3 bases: TGTGCCAGCAGTGGGCGGACAGGGGTAGCCTACGAGCAGTACTTC. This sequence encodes CASSGRTGVAYEQYF.

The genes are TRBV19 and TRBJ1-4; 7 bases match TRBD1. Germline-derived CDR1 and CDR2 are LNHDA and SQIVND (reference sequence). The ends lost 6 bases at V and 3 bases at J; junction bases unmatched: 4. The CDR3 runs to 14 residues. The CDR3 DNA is TGTGCCAGTAGAACAGGGGTGCCTAATGAAAAACTGTTTTTT. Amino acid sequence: CASRTGVPNEKLFF.

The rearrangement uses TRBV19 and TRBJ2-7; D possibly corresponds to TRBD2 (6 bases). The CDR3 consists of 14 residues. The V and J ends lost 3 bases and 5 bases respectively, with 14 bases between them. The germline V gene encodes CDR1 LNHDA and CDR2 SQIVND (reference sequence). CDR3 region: CASSMGLEGNEQYF. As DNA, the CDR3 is TGTGCCAGTAGTATGGGTCTGGAGGGGAACGAGCAGTACTTC.

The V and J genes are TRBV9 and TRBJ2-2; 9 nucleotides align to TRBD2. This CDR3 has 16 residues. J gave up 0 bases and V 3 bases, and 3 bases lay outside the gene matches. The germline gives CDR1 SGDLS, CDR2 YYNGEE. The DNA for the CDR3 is TGTGCCAGCAGCGAAATAGCGGGGGCGAACACCGGGGAGCTGTTTTTT. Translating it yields CASSEIAGANTGELFF.

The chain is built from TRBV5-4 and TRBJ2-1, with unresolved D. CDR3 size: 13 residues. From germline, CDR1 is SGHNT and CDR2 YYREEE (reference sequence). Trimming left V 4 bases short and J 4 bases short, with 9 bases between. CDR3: CASSASPYNEQFF. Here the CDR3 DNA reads TGTGCCAGCAGCGCGTCCCCTTACAATGAGCAGTTCTTC.

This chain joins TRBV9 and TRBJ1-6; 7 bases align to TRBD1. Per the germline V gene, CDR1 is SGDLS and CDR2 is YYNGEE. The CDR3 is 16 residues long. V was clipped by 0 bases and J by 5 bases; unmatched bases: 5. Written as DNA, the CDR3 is TGTGCCAGCAGCGTAGCACCAGGGGGAGATAATTCACCCCTCCACTTT. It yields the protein CASSVAPGGDNSPLHF.

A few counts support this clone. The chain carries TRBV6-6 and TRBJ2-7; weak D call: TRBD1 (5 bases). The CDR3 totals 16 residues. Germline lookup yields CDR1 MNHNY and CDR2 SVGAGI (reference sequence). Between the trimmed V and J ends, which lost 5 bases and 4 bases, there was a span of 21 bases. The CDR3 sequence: CASSTPKGSTLYEQYF. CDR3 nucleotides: TGTGCCAGCAGTACCCCCAAGGGGTCGACACTATACGAGCAGTACTTC.

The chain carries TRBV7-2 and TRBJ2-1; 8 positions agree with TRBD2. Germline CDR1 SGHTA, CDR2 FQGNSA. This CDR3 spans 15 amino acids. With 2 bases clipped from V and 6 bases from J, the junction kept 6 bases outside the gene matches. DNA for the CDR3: TGTGCCAGCAGCTTAAAAGCGGGAGCAAGCAATGAGCAGTTCTTC. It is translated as CASSLKAGASNEQFF. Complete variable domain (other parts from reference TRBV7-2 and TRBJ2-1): GAGVSQSPSNKVTEKGKDVELRCDPISGHTALYWYRQSLGQGLEFLIYFQGNSAPDKSGLPSDRFSAERTGGSVSTLTIQRTQQEDSAVYLCASSLKAGASNEQFFGPGTRLTVL.

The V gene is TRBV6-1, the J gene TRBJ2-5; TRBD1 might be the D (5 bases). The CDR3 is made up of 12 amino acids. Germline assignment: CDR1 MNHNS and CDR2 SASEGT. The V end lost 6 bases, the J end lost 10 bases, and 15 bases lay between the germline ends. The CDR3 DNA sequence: TGTGCCAGCAGCTGGACGGACACCAACCAGTACTTC. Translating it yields CASSWTDTNQYF.

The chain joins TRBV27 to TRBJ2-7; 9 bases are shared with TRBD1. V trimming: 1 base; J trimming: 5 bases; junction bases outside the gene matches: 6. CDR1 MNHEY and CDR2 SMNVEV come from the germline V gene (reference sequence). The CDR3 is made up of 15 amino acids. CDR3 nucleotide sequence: TGTGCCAGCAGTTTATTTGGGACAGGGTGGCACGAGCAGTACTTC. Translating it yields CASSLFGTGWHEQYF.

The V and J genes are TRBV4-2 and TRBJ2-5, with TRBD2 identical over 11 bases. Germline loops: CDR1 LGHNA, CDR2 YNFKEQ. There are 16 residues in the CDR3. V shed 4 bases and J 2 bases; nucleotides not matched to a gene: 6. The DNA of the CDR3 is TGTGCCAGCAGCCGGCTAGCGGGGGGTACGCAAGAGACCCAGTACTTC. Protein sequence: CASSRLAGGTQETQYF.